The text below deals with one T cell receptor beta chain. Its specificity is not known. Produced via immunoSEQ multiplex PCR; TCRdb's table is partial and in-frame only. The sample carries roughly 60,000 clones, about 95% recorded once. The sample comes from a study of cytomegalovirus exposure and HLA in healthy donors. Study results and limitations: The listing of 150 to 200 TCR beta chains classed them as cytomegalovirus-associated.

The CDR3 contains 14 residues. V was clipped by 6 bases and J by 5 bases; unmatched bases: 4. Germline V gives CDR1 MNHEY, CDR2 SMNVEV (reference sequence). This clonotype originated in a woman under 30 in good health and CMV-seronegative. The sequenced material came from PBMCs. The chain links TRBV27 to TRBJ2-1; 10 nucleotides line up with TRBD2. CDR3 amino acids: CASRAGGPHNEQFF. The CDR3 region has the DNA TGTGCCAGCAGAGCGGGAGGGCCCCACAATGAGCAGTTCTTC.